This T cell receptor (beta chain) was observed in a study of T-cell reconstitution after alpha-beta-depleted transplantation in children (dated by TCRdb to between 2015 and 2016). Context from the whole study: The study quantitatively tracked T-cell immune reconstitution after TCRalphabeta/CD19-depleted allogeneic hematopoietic cell transplantation in children using TCR repertoire profiling. What the research found in general, with its limitations: The high TCRbeta diversity at day 60 in some patients was ascribed to recipient T cells and intrathymic progenitors that had survived conditioning. The frequencies of hyperexpanded clones fell over the following months, and after one year, T-cell counts and TCRbeta diversity were mostly attributed to newly produced T cells. The apparently early recovery of alphabetaT-cell counts about two months after transplant reportedly depended on only several hundred rapidly expanded clones that came from non-depleted graft cells.

Library preparation used PCR. Sequencing took place on an Illumina HiSeq 2500. To normalize quantification of the TCRbeta repertoire, the TCR libraries were built with molecular barcoding that relied on unique molecular identifiers. TCRdb passed the public sequencing reads through fastp at Q25 and MiXCR, retaining productive beta sequences. Identical CDR3 proteins give one entry, which carries the most common genes and DNA. Counted in this sample were about 210,000 distinct CDR3 sequences; roughly a sixth of them appeared once. The ten biggest clones cover just under 45% of the sample. According to the study, the label for this sample's treatment or condition signals: allogeneic hematopoietic cell transplantation with graft depleted of TCRalphabeta T cells and CD19 B cells. The transplant recipients were children given TCRalphabeta/CD19-depleted allogeneic hematopoietic cell grafts. Only a few counts were recorded for this clonotype. Its antigen has not been determined. Nothing much larger sits one base from this clone, and base qualities are not available.

Counted from cysteine to phenylalanine, this CDR3 has 12 amino acids. Here the CDR3 DNA is all that survives: 36 bases in frame from base 1. V is shortened by 6 bases, J by 5 bases, and the region joining them spans 14 bases. Based on the germline V gene (reference sequence), the CDR1 and CDR2 sequences are DFQATT and SNEGSKA. The sequencing here drew on PBMCs, mostly from graft donor cells, taken 360 days after TCRalphabeta/CD19-depleted stem cell transplant. This sequence originates from a male patient aged 2-9 years who had a stem cell transplant for acute lymphoblastic leukemia, so the T cells may come from the graft donor. The sequence is built from TRBV20-1 and TRBJ2-7; the D segment cannot be called with confidence. For the CDR3, the sequence is CSASSGWDEQYF. The DNA sequence is TGCAGTGCCAGTTCCGGATGGGACGAGCAGTACTTC.